This T cell receptor beta chain appears in the sequencing data of a study of spatial heterogeneity in lung cancer. Across the study: Alpha-chain sequences were detected in numbers that were consistently lower than beta-chain sequences.

Every cDNA TCR molecule received its own unique molecular identifier. TCRdb fed the 5' RACE reads into MiXCR, producing one record per CDR3 protein. The data hold about 13,000 distinct CDR3 sequences, with 4.5% to 5.5% observed a single time. Time point of the sample: sample taken at primary tumor resection. 72 TRACERx patients with early, untreated non-small cell lung cancer donated samples. Sequencing was performed on whole RNA extracted from tumor and nontumor lung tissue, or from frozen PBMC, and the material was left unsorted. General study points: In tumors, expanded intratumoral alpha and beta TCR counts tracked mutation counts.

In its sample, this clonotype was seen many times. The antigen is undetermined. The library was built for alpha chains, so this beta chain is an off-target read and its size means little. The CDR3 contains 14 residues. The trim removed 7 bases at V and 4 bases at J, leaving 5 bases unmatched. CDR1 is SQVTM, CDR2 ANQGSEA, per germline. The specimen comprised lung tumor tissue, sampled at surgery. The TCR originated in a male donor with early-stage non-small cell lung cancer. The chain carries TRBV29-1 and TRBJ2-3, with 13 bases that match TRBD2. Here the CDR3 DNA reads TGCAGCGCCGTTGGACTAGCGGGAGCAGATACGCAGTATTTT. Translation gives CSAVGLAGADTQYF.